These 13 T cell receptor beta chains came from one sample sequenced in a study of T cell clones after liver transplantation. Measured with immunoSEQ multiplex PCR; TCRdb has only the in-frame clones, and not every one. The table has about 74,000 clones, over 70% seen once. The sequencing used CD4+ T cells from blood, collected before liver transplant. The receptor source for this set is a human donor who received a liver transplant.

The V and J genes are TRBV27 and TRBJ1-5; D call uncertain. Germline V gives CDR1 MNHEY, CDR2 SMNVEV (reference sequence). The CDR3 extends over 13 amino acids. V was shortened by 6 bases and J by 5 bases, with 11 bases between the two germline ends. CDR3 loop: CASRAFLDQPQHF. CDR3 nucleotide sequence: TGTGCCAGCAGGGCCTTTCTCGATCAGCCCCAGCATTTT.

This chain joins TRBV7-2 and TRBJ2-2, with TRBD2 matching 13 bases. V shed 3 bases and J 4 bases; nucleotides not matched to a gene: 8. The CDR3 contains 18 residues. The germline V gene has CDR1 SGHTA and CDR2 FQGNSA. The CDR3 protein is CASSFRTSGSWGTGELFF. The CDR3 nucleotides read TGTGCCAGCAGCTTCCGGACTAGCGGGAGTTGGGGCACCGGGGAGCTGTTTTTT. Looking up the rest from reference TRBV7-2 and TRBJ2-2 gives the full variable domain: GAGVSQSPSNKVTEKGKDVELRCDPISGHTALYWYRQSLGQGLEFLIYFQGNSAPDKSGLPSDRFSAERTGGSVSTLTIQRTQQEDSAVYLCASSFRTSGSWGTGELFFGEGSRLTVL.

This clone came up many times. V and J are TRBV28 and TRBJ2-7, with 7 bases identical to TRBD1. The CDR3 is 12 residues long. From germline, CDR1 is MDHEN and CDR2 SYDVKM. V was pared by 4 bases and J by 5 bases, with 2 bases of the junction left unmatched. The CDR3 DNA follows: TGTGCCAGCAGTTCGACAGGGCACGAGCAGTACTTC. Amino acids: CASSSTGHEQYF.

The chain joins TRBV4-3 to TRBJ2-7; D not resolved. Germline lookup yields CDR1 LGHNA and CDR2 YSLEER. The CDR3 sequence is 13 residues long. V was shortened by 3 bases and J by 5 bases, with 11 bases between the two germline ends. Here the CDR3 DNA reads TGCGCCAGCAGCCAGACCTTAGACCACGAGCAGTACTTC. Its protein product is CASSQTLDHEQYF.

This clone was seen more than once but under ten times. The chain recombines TRBV5-4 with TRBJ2-5, with 8 bases identical to TRBD2. The CDR3 runs to 15 residues. V lost 3 bases and J lost 9; bases outside the gene matches: 13. The germline V gene has CDR1 SGHNT and CDR2 YYREEE (reference sequence). CDR3 nucleotides: TGTGCCAGCAGCTCAGCGGGAGCCACGATAGTTCCCCAGTACTTC. The encoded protein is CASSSAGATIVPQYF. Complete variable domain (other parts from reference TRBV5-4 and TRBJ2-5): ETGVTQSPTHLIKTRGQQVTLRCSSQSGHNTVSWYQQALGQGPQFIFQYYREEENGRGNFPPRFSGLQFPNYSSELNVNALELDDSALYLCASSSAGATIVPQYFGPGTRLLVL.

The chain couples TRBV2 to TRBJ2-1, with a weak D call TRBD1 (6 bases). The V gene lost 4 bases and the J gene lost 4 bases, with 14 bases spanning the gap. Germline-derived CDR1 and CDR2 are SNHLY and FYNNEI. The CDR3 is 15 residues long. The CDR3 spells CASSVYGTQYNEQFF. CDR3 bases: TGTGCCAGCAGTGTATACGGGACACAGTACAATGAGCAGTTCTTC.

A few counts support this clone. The chain employs TRBV5-1 and TRBJ2-7; D possibly corresponds to TRBD2 (6 bases). CDR3 length: 14 amino acids. Germline CDR1 SGHRS, CDR2 YFSETQ. The germline V and J ends were trimmed by 4 bases and 2 bases, with 13 bases remaining between them. The CDR3 DNA reads as TGCGCCAGCAGCCCGACTAGTCGAACCTACGAGCAGTACTTC. Protein sequence: CASSPTSRTYEQYF. Full variable domain (outside the CDR3, taken from reference TRBV5-1 and TRBJ2-7): KAGVTQTPRYLIKTRGQQVTLSCSPISGHRSVSWYQQTPGQGLQFLFEYFSETQRNKGNFPGRFSGRQFSNSRSEMNVSTLELGDSALYLCASSPTSRTYEQYFGPGTRLTVT.

The chain joins TRBV7-2 to TRBJ2-7, with D hard to call. CDR3 size: 14 residues. V dropped 8 bases and J dropped 0 bases, with 14 bases sitting between them. Germline CDR1 and CDR2: SGHTA and FQGNSA. The CDR3 spells CASLPRGSSYEQYF. The CDR3, as DNA: TGTGCCAGCCTTCCCCGAGGTAGCTCCTACGAGCAGTACTTC. Variable domain in full (rest from reference TRBV7-2 and TRBJ2-7): GAGVSQSPSNKVTEKGKDVELRCDPISGHTALYWYRQSLGQGLEFLIYFQGNSAPDKSGLPSDRFSAERTGGSVSTLTIQRTQQEDSAVYLCASLPRGSSYEQYFGPGTRLTVT.

The J gene is TRBJ1-1, the V gene TRBV5-1, with D possibly TRBD1 on 5 matching bases. The CDR3 is 14 residues long. Deletions cut 5 bases from V and 1 base from J, with 12 bases between. Germline loops: CDR1 SGHRS, CDR2 YFSETQ. Written as DNA, the CDR3 is TGCGCCAGCAGGGCGACAGAGCGGAACACTGAAGCTTTCTTT. Its translation: CASRATERNTEAFF.

This clone has just a few counts. This chain connects TRBV28 to TRBJ1-4; D is undetermined. The CDR3 runs to 14 residues. V was trimmed by 8 bases and J by 8 bases, leaving 18 bases between them. The V gene's germline CDR1 is MDHEN and CDR2 SYDVKM. The CDR3 loop reads CASQKTRRSEKLFF. In nucleotides, the CDR3 is TGTGCCAGCCAAAAAACCAGACGGTCAGAAAAACTGTTTTTT.

This chain's CDR3 is CASSIRTSGSTDTQYF. The CDR3 DNA follows: TGTGCCAGCAGTATCCGGACTAGCGGTAGCACAGATACGCAGTATTTT. J is TRBJ2-3 and V is TRBV27; 10 bases line up with TRBD2. V trimming: 5 bases; J trimming: 0 bases; junction bases outside the gene matches: 5. CDR3 length: 16 amino acids. Germline V CDR1 and CDR2: MNHEY, SMNVEV (reference sequence).

The sample holds a few counts of this clone. V usage is TRBV7-3 and J usage is TRBJ2-1; D perhaps matches TRBD1 (6 bases). V was cut by 0 bases and J by 8 bases, with 14 bases left in between. CDR3 size: 15 residues. Per the germline V gene, CDR1 is SGHTA and CDR2 is FQGTGA. The CDR3 bases are TGTGCCAGCAGCTTAACACGGCAGGGGAGCCATGAGCAGTTCTTC. This translates into CASSLTRQGSHEQFF.

Only a few counts were recorded for this clone. The chain joins TRBV15 to TRBJ2-4; no clear D gene. The length of the CDR3 is 15 residues. Trimming removed 3 bases from V and 7 bases from J, with 16 bases in between. CDR1 is LNHNV and CDR2 is YYDKDF in the germline V gene (reference sequence). DNA of the CDR3: TGTGCCACCAGCAGTGGGCACTTAAATGGGAACATTCAGTACTTC. This translates into CATSSGHLNGNIQYF.